The rows below give T cell receptor beta chains drawn from one sample of a study of control samples from healthy donors and cancer patients. TCRdb's table, derived via immunoSEQ multiplex PCR, lists solely in-frame clones and lacks some. The sample carries about 140,000 clones, just over 85% recorded once. Input material: blood. These receptors came from a man between 18 and 35 years old in good health. CDR3s include the opening cysteine and the closing phenylalanine or tryptophan. D genes are given only for firm matches. The size field is filled for only some rows; it gives once, few, many or a size class.

j_call,clone_size,v_call,d_call,cdr3_nt,cdr3_aa
TRBJ2-7,once,TRBV7-9,.,TGTGCCAGCAGCTTAGGGGGCTTACCCGAGCAGTACTTC,CASSLGGLPEQYF
TRBJ1-1,.,TRBV5-6,.,TGTGCCAGCAGCTTCGTCCGGGTCGAGGCGGCTTTCTTT,CASSFVRVEAAFF
TRBJ1-1,.,TRBV29-1,.,TGCAGCGTCGAGGAACGCACTGAAGCTTTCTTT,CSVEERTEAFF
TRBJ2-3,.,TRBV16,.,TGTGCCAGCAGCCCGACGACGGCCGGTACGCAGTATTTT,CASSPTTAGTQYF
TRBJ1-6,.,TRBV9,.,TGTGCCAGCAGCGTAGAACCGTATAATTCACCCCTCCACTTT,CASSVEPYNSPLHF
TRBJ2-2,.,TRBV27,.,TGTGCCAGCAGTCCATTACAGGCGAACACCGGGGAGCTGTTTTTT,CASSPLQANTGELFF
TRBJ1-1,.,TRBV6-6,TRBD1,TGTGCCAGCACTGACAGGGGAGGAGGGAACACTGAAGCTTTCTTT,CASTDRGGGNTEAFF
TRBJ2-5,.,TRBV19,.,TGTGCCAGTAGTCTAGTGGGCTCGCAAAAGACCCAGTACTTC,CASSLVGSQKTQYF
TRBJ1-1,.,TRBV3-1/TRBV3-2,.,TGTGCCAGCAGCAAAACAGGATCCCTTCTCCTGAACACTGAAGCTTTCTTT,CASSKTGSLLLNTEAFF
TRBJ2-5,.,TRBV16,.,TGTGCCAGCAGCCAATCGGGGAGAGAGACCCAGTACTTC,CASSQSGRETQYF